A single sample gave rise to the 27 T cell receptor beta chains below, sequenced in a study of CD8 T cells in ankylosing spondylitis. These receptors have no identified antigens. TCRdb analysed the 5' RACE reads with MiXCR anew, one entry per CDR3 protein. The table records 400,000 to 450,000 distinct CDR3 sequences, more than 15% of them present only once. Study results and caveats: A TCR beta motif of several highly homologous variants seemed to mark ankylosing spondylitis blood.

Sequenced sample: blood, either unsorted or a sorted T cell fraction (not recorded which). The receptors come from a male donor with ankylosing spondylitis.

This clonotype was counted only a few times. J is TRBJ1-1 and V is TRBV20-1; 9 nucleotides agree with TRBD1. In germline, CDR1 is DFQATT, CDR2 SNEGSKA (reference sequence). The CDR3 length is 13 residues. V shed 5 bases, J shed 6 bases, and the junction held 7 bases outside the gene matches. Written as DNA, the CDR3 is TGCAGTGCTTCCCTTCACAGGGGGCCTGAAGCTTTCTTT. Translated, it gives CSASLHRGPEAFF.

This chain joins TRBV6-5 and TRBJ1-3; D is undetermined. The CDR3 consists of 15 residues. CDR1 MNHEY and CDR2 SVGAGI come from the germline V gene. Trimming stripped 0 bases from V and 1 base from J, with 7 bases between. CDR3 loop: CASSYSSLSGNTIYF. The CDR3 DNA is TGTGCCAGCAGTTACTCAAGTTTGTCTGGAAACACCATATATTTT.

This chain uses TRBV5-1 with TRBJ2-1; D perhaps matches TRBD2 (6 bases). Between the trimmed V and J ends, which lost 5 bases and 8 bases, there was a span of 17 bases. This CDR3 region has 14 residues. Looked up from germline, CDR1 is SGHRS and CDR2 is YFSETQ. CDR3 amino acids: CASRVGEDPDEQFF. CDR3 sequence (DNA): TGCGCCAGCAGGGTGGGGGAGGATCCGGATGAGCAGTTCTTC.

The genes are TRBV29-1 and TRBJ2-5, with TRBD1 as a possible D gene (6 bases). The CDR3 has 13 amino acids. The germline CDR1 and CDR2 sequences are SQVTM and ANQGSEA. V lost 7 bases and J 5 bases, leaving 17 bases between the germline ends. The chain's CDR3 is CSAHAWGRETQYF. In nucleotides, the CDR3 is TGCAGCGCCCACGCCTGGGGGCGTGAGACCCAGTACTTC.

The sample holds many counts of this clonotype. The chain couples TRBV6-1 to TRBJ2-2; D uncertain. Per the germline V gene, CDR1 is MNHNS and CDR2 is SASEGT. Trimming shortened V by 5 bases and J by 4 bases, and 14 bases separated the two germline ends. The CDR3 totals 15 residues. CDR3 in DNA: TGTGCCAGCAGTAAATTTCCCCCTGGCACCGGGGAGCTGTTTTTT. The encoded protein is CASSKFPPGTGELFF.

The chain couples TRBV28 to TRBJ2-1; D not certain. Germline CDR1 MDHEN, CDR2 SYDVKM. The CDR3 covers 15 residues. V was clipped by 3 bases and J by 2 bases, with 11 bases between them. CDR3 protein: CASSFWQPAYNEQFF. The CDR3 DNA reads TGTGCCAGCAGTTTCTGGCAACCAGCCTACAATGAGCAGTTCTTC. Combining the CDR3 with reference TRBV28 and TRBJ2-1 gives the whole variable domain DVKVTQSSRYLVKRTGEKVFLECVQDMDHENMFWYRQDPGLGLRLIYFSYDVKMKEKGDIPEGYSVSREKKERFSLILESASTNQTSMYLCASSFWQPAYNEQFFGPGTRLTVL.

There are many counts of this clonotype. The genes are TRBV5-1 and TRBJ1-2, with a weak D call TRBD1 (5 bases). This CDR3 has 14 residues. Trimming cost V 0 bases and J 5 bases, with 11 bases left between them. CDR1 and CDR2 from the germline V gene are SGHRS and YFSETQ. The CDR3 region is CASSLAPDMYGYTF. DNA for the CDR3: TGCGCCAGCAGCTTGGCCCCGGACATGTATGGCTACACCTTC.

This clonotype was seen a few times. The chain combines TRBV9 with TRBJ2-1; D possibly corresponds to TRBD1 (6 bases). V was cut by 0 bases and J by 5 bases, with 15 bases left in between. Looked up from germline, CDR1 is SGDLS and CDR2 is YYNGEE. The CDR3 is made up of 16 amino acids. The CDR3 is CASSVGAGTLHNEQFF. In DNA form, the CDR3 reads TGTGCCAGCAGCGTAGGGGCCGGGACACTCCACAATGAGCAGTTCTTC.

The chain links TRBV15 to TRBJ1-5; 7 nucleotides match TRBD1. This CDR3 is built from 14 residues. The V gene end was trimmed by 6 bases and the J gene end by 4 bases; junction bases not matched to a gene: 6. CDR1 is LNHNV and CDR2 is YYDKDF in the germline V gene (reference sequence). CDR3 protein: CATSVGTANQPQHF. In nucleotides, the CDR3 is TGTGCCACCAGTGTTGGGACAGCGAATCAGCCCCAGCATTTT.

This clonotype was detected only a few times. The chain couples TRBV4-2 to TRBJ1-4; weak D call: TRBD1 (5 bases). The CDR3 runs 13 residues. V lost 3 bases and J 8 bases, leaving 10 bases between the germline ends. Germline assignment: CDR1 LGHNA and CDR2 YNFKEQ. The CDR3 region is CASSQQGWEKLFF. CDR3 in DNA: TGTGCCAGCAGCCAGCAGGGTTGGGAAAAACTGTTTTTT.

This clonotype has a handful of counts. The rearrangement uses TRBV11-2 and TRBJ2-7; D is unclear. Germline V gene data show CDR1 as SGHAT and CDR2 as FQNNGV. The CDR3 is 16 residues long. Between the trimmed V and J ends, which lost 2 bases and 5 bases, there was a span of 19 bases. The chain's CDR3 is CASSLNTGPYRNEQYF. CDR3 nucleotide sequence: TGTGCCAGCAGCTTAAATACCGGTCCCTACCGGAACGAGCAGTACTTC.

This clonotype has just a few counts. The J gene is TRBJ1-1, the V gene TRBV30; no reliable D call. Germline V gives CDR1 GTSNPN, CDR2 SVGIG (reference sequence). The CDR3 runs to 14 residues. V was cut by 4 bases and J by 3 bases, with 15 bases left in between. CDR3 DNA sequence: TGTGCCTGGACCCTTCGGAAGGGCGACACTGAAGCTTTCTTT. Translating it yields CAWTLRKGDTEAFF.

V usage is TRBV5-4 and J usage is TRBJ2-1; 12 bases are shared with TRBD2. CDR3 length: 13 amino acids. Germline V gene sequence: CDR1 SGHNT, CDR2 YYREEE (reference sequence). V shed 5 bases, J shed 7 bases, and the junction held 1 base outside the gene matches. As DNA, the CDR3 is TGTGCCAGCAGGACTAGCGGGAGTAATGAGCAGTTCTTC. Its translation: CASRTSGSNEQFF. Variable domain in full (rest from reference TRBV5-4 and TRBJ2-1): ETGVTQSPTHLIKTRGQQVTLRCSSQSGHNTVSWYQQALGQGPQFIFQYYREEENGRGNFPPRFSGLQFPNYSSELNVNALELDDSALYLCASRTSGSNEQFFGPGTRLTVL.

This chain joins TRBV2 and TRBJ2-5, with 8 bases aligning to TRBD2. The germline CDR1 and CDR2 sequences are SNHLY and FYNNEI. Unmatched junction bases numbered 9, after V lost 6 bases and J lost 3 bases. This CDR3 spans 15 amino acids. DNA of the CDR3: TGTGCCAGCAGCCGGGGGTCACTAGCGGAAGAGACCCAGTACTTC. Its protein is CASSRGSLAEETQYF.

This rearrangement joins TRBV3-1 to TRBJ2-5; D possibly corresponds to TRBD2 (5 bases). This CDR3 has 13 amino acids. From germline, CDR1 is LGHDT and CDR2 YNNKEL (reference sequence). The V gene lost 4 bases and the J gene lost 5 bases, with 11 bases spanning the gap. In nucleotides, the CDR3 is TGTGCCAGCAGCCGCCTCCCGGGGGAGACCCAGTACTTC. Its protein is CASSRLPGETQYF.

V is TRBV4-1 and J is TRBJ1-1, with 10 bases matching TRBD1. This CDR3 comprises 15 residues. The ends lost 4 bases at V and 2 bases at J; junction bases unmatched: 4. CDR1 MGHRA and CDR2 YSYEKL come from the germline V gene. The CDR3 DNA is TGCGCCAGCAGCCGCGGACAGGGGGAAAACACTGAAGCTTTCTTT. It encodes CASSRGQGENTEAFF.

This clonotype was recorded a few times. The chain's CDR3 is CASSPLDSGVGSYNEQFF. The CDR3 coding sequence is TGTGCCAGCAGCCCCTTGGATAGCGGGGTAGGTTCCTACAATGAGCAGTTCTTC. V and J are TRBV3-1 and TRBJ2-1; 8 bases agree with TRBD2. V dropped 4 bases and J dropped 1; count of bases not matched to a gene: 12. Germline V gives CDR1 LGHDT, CDR2 YNNKEL (reference sequence). The CDR3 runs to 18 residues.

The table lists this clonotype with a few counts. The DNA of the CDR3 is TGTGCCAGCAGCCGAAACGGGGGCATACAAGAGACCCAGTACTTC. Residues: CASSRNGGIQETQYF. V and J are TRBV4-2 and TRBJ2-5; D possibly matches TRBD1 or TRBD2 (6 bases each). V was clipped by 4 bases and J by 2 bases, with 14 bases between them. Germline V gene lookup returns CDR1 LGHNA and CDR2 YNFKEQ. The CDR3 has 15 amino acids.

The sample holds a few counts of this clonotype. V usage is TRBV6-5 and J usage is TRBJ2-1; maybe TRBD2 (6 bases). The V and J ends lost 4 bases and 7 bases respectively, with 17 bases between them. The germline V gene has CDR1 MNHEY and CDR2 SVGAGI. This CDR3 has 15 residues. In nucleotides, the CDR3 is TGTGCCAGCAGTTCCGGGACGGCGGAGGGAAATGAGCAGTTCTTC. Protein: CASSSGTAEGNEQFF.

This chain links TRBV6-1 with TRBJ2-7, with unresolved D. In germline, CDR1 is MNHNS, CDR2 SASEGT. This CDR3 contains 11 residues. The V end lost 8 bases, the J end lost 2 bases, and 7 bases lay between the germline ends. The CDR3 region has the DNA TGTGCCAGCCGGAAAACCTACGAGCAGTACTTC. This gives the protein CASRKTYEQYF.

This clonotype was seen a handful of times. This chain uses TRBV20-1 with TRBJ2-7, with 13 nucleotides matching TRBD2. Germline V lookup: CDR1 DFQATT, CDR2 SNEGSKA (reference sequence). J gave up 3 bases and V 3 bases, and 17 bases lay outside the gene matches. CDR3 size: 19 residues. The CDR3 region has the DNA TGCAGTGCTAGCGGACGTGGACTAGCGGGAGCCCTAGATTACTACGAGCAGTACTTC. As protein: CSASGRGLAGALDYYEQYF.

This clonotype has just one count. At one of its ends the junction is not consistent with the germline gene, which may arise from a read error. J is TRBJ1-1 and V is TRBV3-1; no reliable D call. The CDR3 totals 11 residues. The germline CDR1 and CDR2 sequences are LGHDT and YNNKEL (reference sequence). CDR3 sequence reads: CASSQDLLTYF. The CDR3 DNA reads TGTGCCAGCAGCCAAGATCTGTTGACTTACTTT.

The V and J genes are TRBV28 and TRBJ1-5, with 9 bases that match TRBD1. The CDR3 has 15 amino acids. Per germline, CDR1 MDHEN and CDR2 SYDVKM. After removal of 7 bases from V and 4 bases from J, the junction contained 8 bases not matched to a gene. CDR3 DNA sequence: TGTGCCAGCACCCCGACAGGGGGAACAAATCAGCCCCAGCATTTT. Protein: CASTPTGGTNQPQHF. Based on the CDR3 plus reference TRBV28 and TRBJ1-5, the full variable domain is DVKVTQSSRYLVKRTGEKVFLECVQDMDHENMFWYRQDPGLGLRLIYFSYDVKMKEKGDIPEGYSVSREKKERFSLILESASTNQTSMYLCASTPTGGTNQPQHFGDGTRLSIL.

In regard to this clonotype: The junction does not match germline at one end; this may be a read error. The chain is built from TRBV20-1 and TRBJ2-5; 11 nucleotides align to TRBD2. The germline V gene encodes CDR1 DFQATT and CDR2 SNEGSKA (reference sequence). CDR3 length equals 16 residues. In DNA form, the CDR3 reads TGCAGTGCACAGGTTCTAGCGGGAGGCTCGGGCGAGAACCAGTACTTC. It is translated as CSAQVLAGGSGENQYF.

This clonotype was counted between two and nine times. The J gene is TRBJ1-3, the V gene TRBV28; 7 bases are a match to TRBD1. Germline CDR1 reads MDHEN; CDR2 reads SYDVKM. V shed 5 bases, J shed 0 bases, and the junction held 7 bases outside the gene matches. This CDR3 has 16 residues. The CDR3: CASSRGGQNSGNTIYF. DNA of the CDR3: TGTGCCAGCAGTAGAGGGGGACAGAACTCTGGAAACACCATATATTTT.

This clonotype appeared a few times. J is TRBJ2-7 and V is TRBV7-9; D may be TRBD2 (7 bases). V was clipped by 5 bases and J by 5 bases, with 19 bases between them. In germline, CDR1 is SEHNR, CDR2 FQNEAQ (reference sequence). The CDR3 spans 15 residues. The CDR3 nucleotides read TGTGCCAGCAGCCTACAGCACGGGGGGCGAAACGAGCAGTACTTC. This encodes CASSLQHGGRNEQYF.

There are many counts of this clonotype. V usage is TRBV5-1 and J usage is TRBJ2-5; weak D call: TRBD1 (6 bases). V dropped 3 bases and J dropped 3 bases, with 12 bases sitting between them. The germline V gene encodes CDR1 SGHRS and CDR2 YFSETQ. CDR3 length: 14 amino acids. CDR3 residues: CASSSRTEEETQYF. The DNA of the CDR3 is TGCGCCAGCAGCTCACGGACAGAAGAAGAGACCCAGTACTTC.